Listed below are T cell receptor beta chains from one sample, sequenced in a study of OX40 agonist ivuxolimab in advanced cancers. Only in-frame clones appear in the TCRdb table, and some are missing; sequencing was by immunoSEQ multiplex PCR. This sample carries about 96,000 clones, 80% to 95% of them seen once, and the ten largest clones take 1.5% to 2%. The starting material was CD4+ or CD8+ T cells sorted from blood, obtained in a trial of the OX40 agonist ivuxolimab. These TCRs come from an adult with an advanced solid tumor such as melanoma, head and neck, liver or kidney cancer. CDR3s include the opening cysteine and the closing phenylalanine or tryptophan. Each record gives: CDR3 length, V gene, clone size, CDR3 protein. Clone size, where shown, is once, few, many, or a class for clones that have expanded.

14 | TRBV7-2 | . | CASSLGLGTYEQYF
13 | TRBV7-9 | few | CASSLRHQETQYF
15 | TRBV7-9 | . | CASSLGQGYYNEQFF
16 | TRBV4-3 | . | CASSQDRGQLNTEAFF
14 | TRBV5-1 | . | CASRGLTEPYEQYF
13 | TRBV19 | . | CASSPSSYNEQFF
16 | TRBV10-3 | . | CAISEPGLASTGELFF
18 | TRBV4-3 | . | CASSQEMRQKESNTEAFF
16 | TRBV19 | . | CASSPLQGSSGNTIYF
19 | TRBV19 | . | CASSITLWSRDITTDTQYF
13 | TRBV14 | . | CASSGPGQGEAFF
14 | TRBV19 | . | CASTKGAYAGELFF
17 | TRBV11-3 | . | CASSPDRGLGGSYEQYF
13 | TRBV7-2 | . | CASSLHSQETQYF
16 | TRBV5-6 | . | CASSPPLGREVNEQFF
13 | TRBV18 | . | CASQQGMDQPQHF
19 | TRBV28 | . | CASSSVTGTGTGLNYGYTF
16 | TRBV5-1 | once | CASSATGVRGANVLTF
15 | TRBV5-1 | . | CASTPGEAVTDTQYF
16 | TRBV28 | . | CASSSGSALPSETQYF
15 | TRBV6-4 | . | CASSSDRGSYNEQFF
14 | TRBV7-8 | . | CASSWTGINQPQHF
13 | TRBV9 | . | CASSVEKPDTQYF
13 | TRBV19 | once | CASSALPNTEAFF
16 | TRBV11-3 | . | CASSPRGSGPYNEQFF
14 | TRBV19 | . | CASSDRSSTDTQYF
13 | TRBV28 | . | CASSGAGMETQYF
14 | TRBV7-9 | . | CASTNTGGTGELFF
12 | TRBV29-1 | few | CSVAKGDTEAFF
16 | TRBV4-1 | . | CASSQELAGARYEQYF
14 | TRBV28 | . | CASSRTGASGGYTF
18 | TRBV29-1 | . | CSAGGILSGRFNTDTQYF
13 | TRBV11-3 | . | CASSFSRSETQYF
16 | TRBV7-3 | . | CASSPSSSEKGNEQFF
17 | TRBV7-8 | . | CASSLAYWTGRRETQYF
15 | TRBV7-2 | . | CASSLDWGLVDEQFF
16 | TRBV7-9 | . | CASSPAGLAEFNEQFF
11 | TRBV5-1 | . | CASSLADTQYF
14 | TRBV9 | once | CASAKRDRAYEQYF
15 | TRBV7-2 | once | CASSPEAATNEKLFF